The 5 T cell receptor beta chains given below trace back to one sample, sequenced in a study of cytomegalovirus exposure and HLA in healthy donors. TCRdb keeps only in-frame clones here, not all; method: immunoSEQ multiplex PCR. The profile covers tens of thousands of clones, with about 93% appearing a single time and under 4% taken by the ten largest. The sample consisted of PBMCs. The receptor set was obtained from a woman aged 18-35 years in good health and CMV-seropositive.

The chain employs TRBV5-1 and TRBJ1-1, with a weak D call TRBD1 (6 bases). The germline V gene encodes CDR1 SGHRS and CDR2 YFSETQ. CDR3 length: 14 amino acids. V was pared by 3 bases and J by 0 bases, with 9 bases between. Here the CDR3 reads CASSWDNVNTEAFF. DNA of the CDR3: TGCGCCAGCAGCTGGGACAATGTGAACACTGAAGCTTTCTTT.

The chain uses TRBV6-5 and TRBJ1-1; D remains ambiguous. The CDR3 covers 13 residues. V dropped 5 bases and J dropped 4 bases, with 11 bases sitting between them. Germline values: CDR1 MNHEY, CDR2 SVGAGI. The CDR3 spells CASSPREGTEAFF. The CDR3 DNA reads TGTGCCAGCAGTCCCCGTGAGGGCACTGAAGCTTTCTTT.

This rearrangement joins TRBV4-1 to TRBJ2-5; no clear D gene. V was shortened by 0 bases and J by 1 base, with 6 bases between the two germline ends. Germline CDR1 and CDR2: MGHRA and YSYEKL. CDR3 length: 14 amino acids. The CDR3 DNA reads as TGCGCCAGCAGCCAAGATCACAGCCAAGAGACCCAGTACTTC. It is translated as CASSQDHSQETQYF.

This clone came up once. As DNA, the CDR3 is TGTGCCTGGAGTATTGGGGCCCCTAGCGGGAGAGAATGCGAGCAGTACTTC. Protein: CAWSIGAPSGRECEQYF. V and J are TRBV30 and TRBJ2-7, with 10 nucleotides matching TRBD2. The CDR3 covers 17 residues. With V trimmed by 2 bases and J by 6 bases, 16 bases remained unmatched. Germline V CDR1 and CDR2: GTSNPN, SVGIG (reference sequence). Based on the CDR3 plus reference TRBV30 and TRBJ2-7, the full variable domain is SQTIHQWPATLVQPVGSPLSLECTVEGTSNPNLYWYRQAAGRGLQLLFYSVGIGQISSEVPQNLSASRPQDRQFILSSKKLLLSDSGFYLCAWSIGAPSGRECEQYFGPGTRLTVT.

The genes are TRBV5-1 and TRBJ2-1; 8 bases map to TRBD2. V shed 4 bases and J 2 bases; nucleotides not matched to a gene: 8. The germline gives CDR1 SGHRS, CDR2 YFSETQ. The CDR3 runs 16 residues. As DNA, the CDR3 is TGCGCCAGCAGCCCCTCGGGCGGGGGGCCCTACAATGAGCAGTTCTTC. Translating gives CASSPSGGGPYNEQFF.